One TCR beta chain is described in this entry. This sample is part of a study of T cell changes during pregnancy in multiple sclerosis. Looked up from germline, CDR1 is SNHLY and CDR2 is FYNNEI. The CDR3 sequence is 12 residues long. With V trimmed by 6 bases and J by 7 bases, 3 bases remained unmatched. Profiling relied on immunoSEQ multiplex PCR, and the TCRdb table lists in-frame clones only, not all of them. The data hold about 67,000 clones, with roughly nine tenths observed a single time. The clonotype comes from a female donor with multiple sclerosis, enrolled in a pregnancy study. Material: peripheral blood, obtained in the first trimester of pregnancy. This chain links TRBV2 with TRBJ1-3; 7 bases fit TRBD1. For the CDR3, the DNA is TGTGCCAGCAGCAGGGACAGTAACACCATATATTTT. It specifies CASSRDSNTIYF.